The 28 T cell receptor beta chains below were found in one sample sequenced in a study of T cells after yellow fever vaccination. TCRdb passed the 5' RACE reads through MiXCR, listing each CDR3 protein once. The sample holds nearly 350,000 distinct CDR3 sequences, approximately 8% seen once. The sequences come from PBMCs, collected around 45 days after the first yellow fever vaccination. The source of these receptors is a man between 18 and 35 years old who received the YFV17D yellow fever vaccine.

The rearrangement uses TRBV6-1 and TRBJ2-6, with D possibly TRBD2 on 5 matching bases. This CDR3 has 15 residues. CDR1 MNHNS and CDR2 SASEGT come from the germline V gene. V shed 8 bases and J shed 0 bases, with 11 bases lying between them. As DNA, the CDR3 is TGTGCCAGCGAAGGAGGCCGCTCTGGGGCCAACGTCCTGACTTTC. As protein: CASEGGRSGANVLTF.

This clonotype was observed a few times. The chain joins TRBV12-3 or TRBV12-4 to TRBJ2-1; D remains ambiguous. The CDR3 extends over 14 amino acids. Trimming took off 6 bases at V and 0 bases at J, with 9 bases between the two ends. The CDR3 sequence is CASRPASSYNEQFF. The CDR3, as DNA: TGTGCCAGCAGACCAGCGAGCTCCTACAATGAGCAGTTCTTC.

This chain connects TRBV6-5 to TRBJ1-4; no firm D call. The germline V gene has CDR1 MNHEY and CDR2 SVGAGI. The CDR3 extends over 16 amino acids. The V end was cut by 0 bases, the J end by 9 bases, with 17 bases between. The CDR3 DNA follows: TGTGCCAGCAGTTACTCGAAGGGCATCGGTGGAAAAAAACTGTTTTTT. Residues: CASSYSKGIGGKKLFF.

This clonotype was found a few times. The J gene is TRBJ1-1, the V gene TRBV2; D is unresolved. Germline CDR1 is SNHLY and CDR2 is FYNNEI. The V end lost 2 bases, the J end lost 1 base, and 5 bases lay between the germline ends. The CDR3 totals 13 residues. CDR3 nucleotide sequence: TGTGCCAGCAGTGAAATGCCGAACACTGAAGCTTTCTTT. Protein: CASSEMPNTEAFF.

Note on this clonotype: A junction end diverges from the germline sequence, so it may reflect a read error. The CDR3: CASSFGPSGNNEQFF. The CDR3 nucleotides read TGTGCTAGCAGCTTTGGTCCTAGCGGCAACAATGAGCAGTTCTTC. The chain joins TRBV7-7 to TRBJ2-1; 7 bases are a match to TRBD2. The CDR3 spans 15 residues. Germline V lookup: CDR1 SSHAT, CDR2 FNYEAQ (reference sequence).

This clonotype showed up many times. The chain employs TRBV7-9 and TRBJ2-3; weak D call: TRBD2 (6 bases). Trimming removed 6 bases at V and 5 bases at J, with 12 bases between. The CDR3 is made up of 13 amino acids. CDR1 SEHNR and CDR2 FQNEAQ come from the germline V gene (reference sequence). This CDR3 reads CASSLAGGDTQYF. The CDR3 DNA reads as TGTGCCAGCAGTCTTGCCGGGGGAGATACGCAGTATTTT.

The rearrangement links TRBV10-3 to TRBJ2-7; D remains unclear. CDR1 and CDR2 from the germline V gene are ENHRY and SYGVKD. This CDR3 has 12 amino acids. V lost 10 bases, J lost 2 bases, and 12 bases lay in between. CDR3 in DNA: TGTGCCACTTCACCAGAAACCTACGAGCAGTACTTC. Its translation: CATSPETYEQYF.

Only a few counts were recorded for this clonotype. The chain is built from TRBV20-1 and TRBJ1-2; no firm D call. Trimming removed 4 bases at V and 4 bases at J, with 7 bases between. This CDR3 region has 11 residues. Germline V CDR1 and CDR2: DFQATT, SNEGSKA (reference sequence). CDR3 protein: CSAIEGYGYTF. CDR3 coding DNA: TGCAGTGCTATAGAGGGCTATGGCTACACCTTC.

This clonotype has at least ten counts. The DNA for the CDR3 is TGTGCCAGCAGCGTAGCTCTCAGCCCAGTCAATCAGCCCCAGCATTTT. Residues: CASSVALSPVNQPQHF. The chain combines TRBV9 with TRBJ1-5, with D uncertain. V lost 0 bases, J lost 3 bases, and 13 bases lay in between. CDR3 size: 16 residues. Germline lookup yields CDR1 SGDLS and CDR2 YYNGEE. Drawing the rest from reference TRBV9 and TRBJ1-5, the complete variable domain is DSGVTQTPKHLITATGQRVTLRCSPRSGDLSVYWYQQSLDQGLQFLIQYYNGEERAKGNILERFSAQQFPDLHSELNLSSLELGDSALYFCASSVALSPVNQPQHFGDGTRLSIL.

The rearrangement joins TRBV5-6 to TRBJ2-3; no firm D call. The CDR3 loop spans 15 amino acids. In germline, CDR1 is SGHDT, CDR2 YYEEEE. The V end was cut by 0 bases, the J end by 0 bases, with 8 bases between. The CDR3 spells CASSLARMSTDTQYF. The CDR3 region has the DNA TGTGCCAGCAGCTTGGCCAGGATGAGCACAGATACGCAGTATTTT.

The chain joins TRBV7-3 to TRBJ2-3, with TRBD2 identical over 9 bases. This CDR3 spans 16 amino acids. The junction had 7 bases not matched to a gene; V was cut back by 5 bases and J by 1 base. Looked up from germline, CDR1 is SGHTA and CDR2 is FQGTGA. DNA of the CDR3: TGTGCCAGCAGCCGATCTAGCGGGGAAGGCACAGATACGCAGTATTTT. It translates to CASSRSSGEGTDTQYF.

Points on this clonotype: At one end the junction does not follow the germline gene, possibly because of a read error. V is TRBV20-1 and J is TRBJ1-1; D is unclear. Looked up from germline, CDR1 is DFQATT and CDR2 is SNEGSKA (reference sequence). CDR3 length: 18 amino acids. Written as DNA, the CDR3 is TGCTGTGCTAGAGGCATCGGAGGGAGTAGGTTGGTGGACACTGAAGCTTTCTTT. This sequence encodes CCARGIGGSRLVDTEAFF.

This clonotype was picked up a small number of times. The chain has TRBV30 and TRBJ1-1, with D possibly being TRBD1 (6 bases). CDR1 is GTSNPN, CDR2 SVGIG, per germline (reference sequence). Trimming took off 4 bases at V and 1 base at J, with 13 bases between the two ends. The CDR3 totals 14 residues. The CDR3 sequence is CAWKGDMGNTEAFF. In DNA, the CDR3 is TGTGCCTGGAAGGGGGACATGGGGAACACTGAAGCTTTCTTT.

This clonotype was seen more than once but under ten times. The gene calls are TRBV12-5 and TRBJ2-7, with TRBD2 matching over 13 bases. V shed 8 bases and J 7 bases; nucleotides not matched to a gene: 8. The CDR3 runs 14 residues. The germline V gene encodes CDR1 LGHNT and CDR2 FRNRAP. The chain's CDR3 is CASSSTGLAGEQYF. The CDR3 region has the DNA TGTGCTAGTTCTTCCACGGGACTAGCGGGGGAGCAGTACTTC.

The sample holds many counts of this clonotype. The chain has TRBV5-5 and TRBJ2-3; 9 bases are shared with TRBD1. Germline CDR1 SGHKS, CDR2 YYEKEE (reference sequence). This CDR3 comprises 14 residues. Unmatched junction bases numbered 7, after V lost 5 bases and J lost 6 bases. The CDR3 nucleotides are TGTGCCAGCAGGTTACAGGGGGCACCGGATACGCAGTATTTT. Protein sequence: CASRLQGAPDTQYF.

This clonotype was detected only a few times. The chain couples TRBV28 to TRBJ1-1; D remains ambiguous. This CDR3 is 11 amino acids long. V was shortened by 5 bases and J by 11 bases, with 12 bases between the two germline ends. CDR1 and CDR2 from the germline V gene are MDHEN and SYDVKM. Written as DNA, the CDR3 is TGTGCCAGCAGTCTTCTAAGATTGGCTTTCTTT. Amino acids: CASSLLRLAFF.

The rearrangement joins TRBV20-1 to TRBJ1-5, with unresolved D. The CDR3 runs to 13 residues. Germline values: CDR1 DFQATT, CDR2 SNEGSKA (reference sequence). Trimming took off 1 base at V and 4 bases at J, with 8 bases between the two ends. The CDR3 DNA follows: TGCAGTGCTAGAGGATTCGGGAATCAGCCCCAGCATTTT. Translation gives CSARGFGNQPQHF.

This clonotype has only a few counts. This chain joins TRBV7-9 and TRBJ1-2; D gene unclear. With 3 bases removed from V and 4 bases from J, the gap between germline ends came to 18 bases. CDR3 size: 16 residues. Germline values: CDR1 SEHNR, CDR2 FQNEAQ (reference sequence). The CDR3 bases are TGTGCCAGCAGCTTCTCGGGAGTCATTACGGCCTATGGCTACACCTTC. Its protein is CASSFSGVITAYGYTF.

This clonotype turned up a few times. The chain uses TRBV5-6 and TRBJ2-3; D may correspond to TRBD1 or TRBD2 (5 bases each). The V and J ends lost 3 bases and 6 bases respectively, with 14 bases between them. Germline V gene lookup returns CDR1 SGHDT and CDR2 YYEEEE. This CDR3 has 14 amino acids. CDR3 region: CASSSLKGTDTQYF. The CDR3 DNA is TGTGCCAGCAGCTCTTTGAAGGGGACGGATACGCAGTATTTT.

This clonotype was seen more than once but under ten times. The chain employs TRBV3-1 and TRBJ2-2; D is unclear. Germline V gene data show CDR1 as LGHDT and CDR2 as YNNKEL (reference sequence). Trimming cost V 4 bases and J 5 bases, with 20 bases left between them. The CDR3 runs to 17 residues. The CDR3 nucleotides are TGTGCCAGCAGCCGAAGAACACAGTCCTTGGGGACCGGGGAGCTGTTTTTT. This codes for CASSRRTQSLGTGELFF.

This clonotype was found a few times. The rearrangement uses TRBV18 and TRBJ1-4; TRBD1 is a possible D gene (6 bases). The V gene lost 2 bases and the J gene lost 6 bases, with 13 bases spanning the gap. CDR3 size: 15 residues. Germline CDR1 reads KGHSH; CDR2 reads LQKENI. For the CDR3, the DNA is TGTGCCAGCTCACCAAGGGGGGCGGAGGATGAAAAACTGTTTTTT. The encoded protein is CASSPRGAEDEKLFF.

In DNA, the CDR3 is TGTGCCAGCAGCCGCCCGTTCGCGCGGGGCTCTGGAAACACCATATATTTT. Amino acids: CASSRPFARGSGNTIYF. J is TRBJ1-3 and V is TRBV5-6, with D unclear. Germline V lookup: CDR1 SGHDT, CDR2 YYEEEE. This CDR3 is 17 amino acids long. V was clipped by 4 bases and J by 0 bases, with 17 bases between them.

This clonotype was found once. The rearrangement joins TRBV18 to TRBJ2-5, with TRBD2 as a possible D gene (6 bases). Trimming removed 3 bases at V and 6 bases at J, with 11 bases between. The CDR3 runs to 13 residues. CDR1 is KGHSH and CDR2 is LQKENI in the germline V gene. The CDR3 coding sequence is TGTGCCAGCTCACCGTCGGGGGAAAAGACCCAGTACTTC. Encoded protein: CASSPSGEKTQYF.

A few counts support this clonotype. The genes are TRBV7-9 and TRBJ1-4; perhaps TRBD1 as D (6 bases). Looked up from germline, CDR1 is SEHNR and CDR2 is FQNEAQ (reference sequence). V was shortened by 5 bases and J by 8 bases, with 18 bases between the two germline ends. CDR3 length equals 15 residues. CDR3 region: CASSDPTGVREKLFF. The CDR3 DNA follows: TGTGCCAGCAGCGACCCGACAGGAGTAAGAGAAAAACTGTTTTTT.

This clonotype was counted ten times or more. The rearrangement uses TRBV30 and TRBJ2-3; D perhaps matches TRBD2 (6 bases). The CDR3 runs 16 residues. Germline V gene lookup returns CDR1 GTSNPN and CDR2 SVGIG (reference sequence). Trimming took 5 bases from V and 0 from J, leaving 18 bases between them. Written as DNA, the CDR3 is TGTGCCTGGGCGACTAGAGGGACCCCTAGCACAGATACGCAGTATTTT. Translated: CAWATRGTPSTDTQYF.

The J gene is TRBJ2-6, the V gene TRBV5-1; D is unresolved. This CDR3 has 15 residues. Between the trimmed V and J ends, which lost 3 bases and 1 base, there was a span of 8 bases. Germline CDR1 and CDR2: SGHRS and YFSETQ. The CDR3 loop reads CASSSGRSGANVLTF. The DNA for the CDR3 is TGCGCCAGCAGCTCAGGACGGTCTGGGGCCAACGTCCTGACTTTC.

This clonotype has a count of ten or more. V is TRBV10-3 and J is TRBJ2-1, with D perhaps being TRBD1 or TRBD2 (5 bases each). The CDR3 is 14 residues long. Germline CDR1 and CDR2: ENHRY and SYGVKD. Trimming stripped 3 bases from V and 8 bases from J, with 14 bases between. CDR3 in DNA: TGTGCCATCAGTGAACCGGGACGTCGCTATGAGCAGTTCTTC. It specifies CAISEPGRRYEQFF.

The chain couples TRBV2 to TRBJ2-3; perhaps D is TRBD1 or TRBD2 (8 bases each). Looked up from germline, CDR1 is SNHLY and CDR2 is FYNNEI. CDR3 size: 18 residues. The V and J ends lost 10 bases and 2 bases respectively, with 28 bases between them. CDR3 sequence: CAICPIGTGGRNTDTQYF. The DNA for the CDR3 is TGTGCCATCTGTCCGATTGGGACAGGCGGGAGGAACACAGATACGCAGTATTTT.